The 20 T cell receptor beta chains below were found in one sample sequenced in a study of Graves' ophthalmopathy and Graves' hyperthyroidism. For repertoire sequencing, the TCR beta CDR3 regions were amplified from RNA transcripts. The library came from an HTBI-primed first-round RT-PCR and a second-round multiplex PCR. TCRdb redid the calling of the multiplex PCR reads with MiXCR, one entry per CDR3 protein. The sample has approximately 1.2 million distinct CDR3 sequences; 35% to 40% are singletons. The sample consisted of peripheral blood or thyroid tissue (not recorded which). The receptors here all came from an adult man with Graves' hyperthyroidism.

This chain uses TRBV24-1 with TRBJ2-1; tentatively, D is TRBD1 (5 bases). CDR3 length: 15 residues. The V gene lost 8 bases and the J gene lost 7 bases, with 20 bases spanning the gap. In germline, CDR1 is KGHDR, CDR2 SFDVKD. CDR3 DNA: TGTGCCACCAATCAGGGCTCTCGCGAGTCGAATGAGCAGTTCTTC. Its translation: CATNQGSRESNEQFF.

This clonotype was observed many times. The genes are TRBV4-2 and TRBJ2-7, with D perhaps matching TRBD1 (6 bases). The germline gives CDR1 LGHNA, CDR2 YNFKEQ. Between the trimmed V and J ends, which lost 0 bases and 0 bases, there was a span of 9 bases. The CDR3 is 15 amino acids. CDR3: CASSQEAGASYEQYF. The CDR3 nucleotides read TGTGCCAGCAGCCAAGAAGCAGGGGCCTCCTACGAGCAGTACTTC.

CDR3 bases: TGTGCCAGCAGTTTATTCGGACTAGCGGGAAGCGCCTACGAGCAGTACTTC. Its translation: CASSLFGLAGSAYEQYF. This chain connects TRBV7-8 to TRBJ2-7; the match to TRBD2 covers 12 bases. The J segment lost 2 bases and the V segment lost 6 bases, leaving 11 bases of the junction unmatched. CDR1 and CDR2 from the germline V gene are SGHVS and FQNEAQ. The CDR3 covers 17 residues.

The chain has TRBV5-5 and TRBJ2-5; TRBD1 matches 8 bases. Germline assignment: CDR1 SGHKS and CDR2 YYEKEE (reference sequence). There are 13 residues in the CDR3. J lost 9 bases, V lost 5 bases, and 9 bases had no gene match. The CDR3 region has the DNA TGTGCCAGCAGTCAAGGACAGGGATGGGCCCAGTACTTC. It codes for CASSQGQGWAQYF.

With regard to this clonotype: Compared with germline, one end of the junction differs, possibly owing to a read error. The chain combines TRBV12-3 or TRBV12-4 with TRBJ1-5, with D uncertain. This CDR3 region has 14 residues. DNA of the CDR3: TGTGCCAGCAGTCGAGAAGTAGGACTTCAGCCCCATCATTTT. Its protein product is CASSREVGLQPHHF.

This clonotype was counted only a few times. This may be a read error, as it is one base from a much larger clone. The V gene is TRBV6-5, the J gene TRBJ2-7; 8 nucleotides match TRBD1. Germline loops: CDR1 MNHEY, CDR2 SVGAGI. There are 13 residues in the CDR3. J lost 8 bases, V lost 10 bases, and 13 bases had no gene match. In nucleotides, the CDR3 is TGTGCCATCAGCCCTGGACAGGGTCCCAAGCAGTACTTC. It is translated as CAISPGQGPKQYF.

The chain has TRBV10-3 and TRBJ2-5, with 14 bases aligning to TRBD2. Germline values: CDR1 ENHRY, CDR2 SYGVKD. V lost 6 bases, J lost 5 bases, and 5 bases stayed unmatched. The CDR3 length is 15 residues. The CDR3 DNA follows: TGTGCCATCAGAAGGGGACTAGCGGGGGTGGAGACCCAGTACTTC. Amino acid sequence: CAIRRGLAGVETQYF.

The V and J genes are TRBV29-1 and TRBJ2-6, with 8 bases that match TRBD1. Trimming took 3 bases from V and 1 from J; bases not matched to a gene: 2. Looked up from germline, CDR1 is SQVTM and CDR2 is ANQGSEA. CDR3 size: 15 residues. The chain's CDR3 is CSVETGESGANVLTF. The CDR3 DNA reads TGCAGCGTTGAGACAGGGGAGTCTGGGGCCAACGTCCTGACTTTC.

The V call is TRBV29-1, the J call TRBJ2-5, with D possibly called TRBD1 or TRBD2 (6 bases each). The CDR3 covers 13 residues. In germline, CDR1 is SQVTM, CDR2 ANQGSEA. Trimming pared 4 bases from V and 5 bases from J, leaving 14 bases between. The CDR3 DNA reads as TGCAGCGTTGCGTCGGGGGCTAAGGAGACCCAGTACTTC. Protein: CSVASGAKETQYF.

A note on this clonotype: Compared with germline, one end of the junction differs, possibly owing to a read error. The chain employs TRBV7-9 and TRBJ2-5, with D perhaps matching TRBD1 (6 bases). Germline assignment: CDR1 SEHNR and CDR2 FQNEAQ (reference sequence). The CDR3 is made up of 13 amino acids. This chain's CDR3 is CASSLDRLETQYF. In DNA form, the CDR3 reads TGTGCCAGCAGTTTAGACAGGTTGGAGACCCAGTACTTC.

Only a few counts were recorded for this clonotype. The chain uses TRBV6-6 and TRBJ2-5, with 10 bases fitting TRBD1. Per germline, CDR1 MNHNY and CDR2 SVGAGI (reference sequence). After removal of 6 bases from V and 1 base from J, the junction contained 2 bases not matched to a gene. The CDR3 spans 14 residues. The CDR3 loop reads CASRGTGVQETQYF. The CDR3 DNA follows: TGTGCCAGCAGGGGGACAGGGGTCCAAGAGACCCAGTACTTC.

In this sample, this clonotype turned up many times. V gene TRBV5-1 combines with J gene TRBJ2-6, with 7 bases matching TRBD1. The J segment lost 4 bases and the V segment lost 1 base, leaving 5 bases of the junction unmatched. The CDR3 runs to 16 residues. From germline, CDR1 is SGHRS and CDR2 YFSETQ. CDR3 nucleotides: TGCGCCAGCAGCTTGACAGGGGTCGGCGGGGCCAACGTCCTGACTTTC. This encodes CASSLTGVGGANVLTF.

The chain combines TRBV7-9 with TRBJ2-5; TRBD1 aligns across 8 bases. This CDR3 region has 16 residues. The V gene's germline CDR1 is SEHNR and CDR2 FQNEAQ (reference sequence). The V gene end was trimmed by 7 bases and the J gene end by 5 bases; junction bases not matched to a gene: 15. The CDR3: CASTPGQVAQSETQYF. The CDR3 DNA follows: TGTGCCAGCACCCCGGGACAGGTGGCCCAAAGCGAGACCCAGTACTTC.

This clonotype was counted between two and nine times. CDR3 nucleotide sequence: TGTGCCAGCAGCTTGATGACAGACGGGTATGGCTACACCTTC. This translates into CASSLMTDGYGYTF. The V and J genes are TRBV5-4 and TRBJ1-2, with D perhaps matching TRBD1 (5 bases). V shed 1 base and J shed 5 bases, with 12 bases lying between them. Germline V CDR1 and CDR2: SGHNT, YYREEE (reference sequence). The CDR3 has 14 amino acids.

This clonotype was counted at least ten times. The chain joins TRBV12-3 or TRBV12-4 to TRBJ2-5; D remains ambiguous. The CDR3 is made up of 13 amino acids. Trimming took 3 bases from V and 5 from J, leaving 10 bases between them. The CDR3 loop is CASSFDGLETQYF. The CDR3 DNA is TGTGCCAGCAGTTTTGACGGGTTGGAGACCCAGTACTTC.

CDR3 residues: CAISPTGEGNTF. The CDR3 DNA sequence: TGTGCCATCAGCCCGACAGGGGAAGGAAACACCTTC. V is TRBV10-3 and J is TRBJ1-2; 8 bases map to TRBD1. Germline values: CDR1 ENHRY, CDR2 SYGVKD. The CDR3 spans 12 residues. After removal of 6 bases from V and 12 bases from J, the junction contained 9 bases not matched to a gene.

Many counts were recorded for this clonotype. The chain uses TRBV7-2 and TRBJ2-5; 11 positions agree with TRBD2. This CDR3 comprises 16 residues. V shed 5 bases, J shed 3 bases, and the junction held 8 bases outside the gene matches. Germline values: CDR1 SGHTA, CDR2 FQGNSA. CDR3 nucleotides: TGTGCCAGCAGCCTAGGCCTAGCGGGAGGAGAAGAGACCCAGTACTTC. Protein: CASSLGLAGGEETQYF.

This clonotype showed up just a few times. The gene calls are TRBV6-5 and TRBJ1-1; D uncertain. V dropped 6 bases and J dropped 4 bases, with 18 bases sitting between them. The germline gives CDR1 MNHEY, CDR2 SVGAGI. This CDR3 spans 15 amino acids. The CDR3, as DNA: TGTGCCAGCAGCGCCCGCCCTATGTTTTTCACTGAAGCTTTCTTT. Its translation is CASSARPMFFTEAFF.

This clonotype was detected a few times. The chain employs TRBV19 and TRBJ2-5; 8 bases map to TRBD1. The V gene end was trimmed by 3 bases and the J gene end by 3 bases; junction bases not matched to a gene: 0. The CDR3 sequence is 13 residues long. Germline V gene data show CDR1 as LNHDA and CDR2 as SQIVND (reference sequence). CDR3 in amino acids: CASSMDREETQYF. For the CDR3, the DNA is TGTGCCAGTAGTATGGACAGGGAAGAGACCCAGTACTTC.

In its sample, this clonotype was seen a few times. J is TRBJ1-5 and V is TRBV28; D gene ambiguous. The CDR3 is 10 residues long. Trimming removed 8 bases at V and 7 bases at J, with 6 bases between. Germline V gene data show CDR1 as MDHEN and CDR2 as SYDVKM. The CDR3 region has the DNA TGTGCCAGCGGCCCCCAGCCCCAGCATTTT. Its protein is CASGPQPQHF.